One T cell receptor beta chain is described in this entry. The data are from a study of T cells in localized non-small cell lung cancer. Some clones are missing from TCRdb's copy, which holds only in-frame ones; the method was immunoSEQ multiplex PCR. The repertoire has fewer than 95,000 clones, roughly 93% of them found once; the top ten carry approximately 4%. Sequencing was performed on PBMCs, taken before any cancer treatment. This clonotype was sampled from a woman aged 35-75 years with stage II squamous cell lung carcinoma.

CDR3 DNA sequence: TGTGCCAGCAGCAATTATCCCCGGGGGCGGACCGGGGAGCTGTTTTTT. It is translated as CASSNYPRGRTGELFF. The V call is TRBV28, the J call TRBJ2-2, with D perhaps given as TRBD1 or TRBD2 (6 bases each). This CDR3 contains 16 residues. V shed 6 bases and J shed 5 bases, with 19 bases lying between them. Germline CDR1 MDHEN, CDR2 SYDVKM. The full variable domain, rest sourced from reference TRBV28 and TRBJ2-2, is DVKVTQSSRYLVKRTGEKVFLECVQDMDHENMFWYRQDPGLGLRLIYFSYDVKMKEKGDIPEGYSVSREKKERFSLILESASTNQTSMYLCASSNYPRGRTGELFFGEGSRLTVL.